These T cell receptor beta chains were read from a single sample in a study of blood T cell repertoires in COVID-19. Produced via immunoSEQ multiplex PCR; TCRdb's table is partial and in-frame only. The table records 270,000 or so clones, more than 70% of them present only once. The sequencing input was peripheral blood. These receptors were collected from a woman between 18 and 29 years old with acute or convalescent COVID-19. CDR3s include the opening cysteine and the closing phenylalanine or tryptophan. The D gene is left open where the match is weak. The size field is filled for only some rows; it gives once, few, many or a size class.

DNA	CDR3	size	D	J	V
TGTGCCACCAGCAGTCCTGGACTAGCGGGGGACACCGGGGAGCTGTTTTTT	CATSSPGLAGDTGELFF	once	TRBD2	TRBJ2-2	TRBV15
TGTGCCAGTAGTATCGCACTAGCGGGGACCGAAAAAGTCACAGATACGCAGTATTTT	CASSIALAGTEKVTDTQYF	.	TRBD2	TRBJ2-3	TRBV19
TGTGCCAGCAGCAAGGGGGGGAGCGATGAGCAGTTCTTC	CASSKGGSDEQFF	.	.	TRBJ2-1	TRBV9
TGTGCCAGCAGCCGCGACCGACAGGGCCCACTCGAAAAACTGTTTTTT	CASSRDRQGPLEKLFF	.	TRBD1	TRBJ1-4	TRBV14
TGTGCCATCAGCCGGACAGGCTTTGACTCCTCTGGAAACACCATATATTTT	CAISRTGFDSSGNTIYF	.	TRBD1	TRBJ1-3	TRBV10-3
TGTGCCAGCAGTCCCGGGACAGGAGCTTATAATTCACCCCTCCACTTT	CASSPGTGAYNSPLHF	.	TRBD1	TRBJ1-6	TRBV28
TGTGCCACCAGCATTGGGGGGGGCTACGAGCAGTACTTC	CATSIGGGYEQYF	once	TRBD2	TRBJ2-7	TRBV15
TGTGCCAGCAGTCTCTCCAGAAGGACAGGGCTCTTCTATGGCTACACCTTC	CASSLSRRTGLFYGYTF	.	TRBD1	TRBJ1-2	TRBV27
TGTGCCAGCAGTTTTTACCAGGTCCAGCATTTT	CASSFYQVQHF	few	.	TRBJ1-5	TRBV28
TGTGCCAGCAGTTCCCGGGATAGTATCAATGAGCAGTTCTTC	CASSSRDSINEQFF	.	.	TRBJ2-1	TRBV7-9
TGTGCCAGTAGTATAGTTGGACAGGGGTCCTACGAGCAGTACTTC	CASSIVGQGSYEQYF	.	TRBD1	TRBJ2-7	TRBV19
TGTGCCAGCAGTGAACGAGGACTAGCGGGAGGCAACCGTAGGCAGTATTTT	CASSERGLAGGNRRQYF	.	TRBD2	TRBJ2-3	TRBV2
TGTGCCACCAGGTCAGGGGCCGGATCCTACAATGAGCAGTTCTTC	CATRSGAGSYNEQFF	.	.	TRBJ2-1	TRBV15
TGTGCCAGCTCACCTAGAAACCCGGGACAGAAGACGTCCGGGGAGCTGTTTTTT	CASSPRNPGQKTSGELFF	.	TRBD1	TRBJ2-2	TRBV18
TGTGCCAGCAGTTACTCGCCCAGGGTCAATGGCTACACCTTC	CASSYSPRVNGYTF	.	.	TRBJ1-2	TRBV6-5
TGTGCCAGCAGCCCGACAGGGGGGGGCAATCAGCCCCAGCATTTT	CASSPTGGGNQPQHF	once	TRBD1	TRBJ1-5	TRBV7-8
TGCGCCAGCAGCCAAGGACTAGGGGCGGGCCATGAGCAGTTCTTC	CASSQGLGAGHEQFF	.	TRBD2	TRBJ2-1	TRBV5-1
TGTGCCAGCAGCGGTAGCGGTAACACCGGGGAGCTGTTTTTT	CASSGSGNTGELFF	.	.	TRBJ2-2	TRBV9
TGTGCCAGCAGCGGAGGGACAGTTAGCAATCAGCCCCAGCATTTT	CASSGGTVSNQPQHF	.	TRBD1	TRBJ1-5	TRBV5-5
TGTGCCAGCAGCTTGTCGGCTAGCGGTTACAATGAGCAGTTCTTC	CASSLSASGYNEQFF	.	TRBD2	TRBJ2-1	TRBV5-5
TGCGCCAGCAGCTTGGGACAGGGGAACTCACCCCTCCACTTT	CASSLGQGNSPLHF	.	TRBD1	TRBJ1-6	TRBV5-1
TGTGCCAGCAGTTCTAGCGGGAGCTCCTACAATGAGCAGTTCTTC	CASSSSGSSYNEQFF	.	TRBD2	TRBJ2-1	TRBV27
TGTGCCAGCAGCCATAGCGGGACCACAGATACGCAGTATTTT	CASSHSGTTDTQYF	few	TRBD2	TRBJ2-3	TRBV4-2
TGTGCCAGCAGCTTCTCCTGGACAGAAACCTACGAGCAGTACTTC	CASSFSWTETYEQYF	.	.	TRBJ2-7	TRBV5-8
TGTGCCAGCACTGGACAGACCAATCAGCCCCAGCATTTT	CASTGQTNQPQHF	.	.	TRBJ1-5	TRBV5-8
TGTGCCAGCAGGAGGATATTGGGCAATCAGCCCCAGCATTTT	CASRRILGNQPQHF	.	.	TRBJ1-5	TRBV5-8
TGTGCCAGCAGTCCCCTGGGTATGGGGCTCCAAGAGACCCAGTACTTC	CASSPLGMGLQETQYF	.	.	TRBJ2-5	TRBV27
TGTGCCAGCAGTTTTAACCCAGGAACTGAAGCTTTCTTT	CASSFNPGTEAFF	many	.	TRBJ1-1	TRBV28
TGTGCCAGCAGTTTGAACGGGCTAGCGGGGTCCCCCTACGAGCAGTACTTC	CASSLNGLAGSPYEQYF	.	TRBD2	TRBJ2-7	TRBV27
TGTGCCAGCAGCGCTAAGGTTACAGGAATCATCTCTGGGGCCAACGTCCTGACTTTC	CASSAKVTGIISGANVLTF	.	.	TRBJ2-6	TRBV27
TGTGCCAGCAGCTTTGAGCGGGGGCAGGGCACTGAAGCTTTCTTT	CASSFERGQGTEAFF	.	.	TRBJ1-1	TRBV21-1
TGTGCCAGCTCACCTAGGAGGGCCAAAGACACCGGGGAGCTGTTTTTT	CASSPRRAKDTGELFF	few	.	TRBJ2-2	TRBV18
TGTGCCTGGGATTTACCGGGACACCAAAACACTGAAGCTTTCTTT	CAWDLPGHQNTEAFF	.	.	TRBJ1-1	TRBV30
TGTGCCAGCAGCCAACTAGCGGGAGTGGGGAATGAGCAGTTCTTC	CASSQLAGVGNEQFF	.	TRBD2	TRBJ2-1	TRBV14
TGTGCCAGTAGTATAGCGGGGGGCTACGAGCAGTACTTC	CASSIAGGYEQYF	.	TRBD2	TRBJ2-7	TRBV19
TGTGCCAGCAGCTTCGGGACAGGCTACGAGCAGTACTTC	CASSFGTGYEQYF	.	TRBD1	TRBJ2-7	TRBV11-2
TGTGCCAGCAATCGGCGGGAATACAATGAGCAGTTCTTC	CASNRREYNEQFF	.	.	TRBJ2-1	TRBV11-2
TGTGCCAGCAGTTTATTGTCAGACTCTAACTATGGCTACACCTTC	CASSLLSDSNYGYTF	.	.	TRBJ1-2	TRBV27
TGTGCTAGCAGCGTCGACTCCGGCTCCTACAATGAGCAGTTCTTC	CASSVDSGSYNEQFF	few	.	TRBJ2-1	TRBV7-7
TGTGCCAGTAGTACGGGGGAATCGGCAACTAATGAAAAACTGTTTTTT	CASSTGESATNEKLFF	.	.	TRBJ1-4	TRBV19
TGTGCCAGCAGCTTACTAGCGGGAAACTACGAGCAGTACTTC	CASSLLAGNYEQYF	.	TRBD2	TRBJ2-7	TRBV7-2
TGTGCCACCAGCAGACCAGGGGGCGACTATGGCTACACCTTC	CATSRPGGDYGYTF	.	TRBD1	TRBJ1-2	TRBV15
TGCGCCAGCGGCAGGACCGGGACAGCAAATGAAAAACTGTTTTTT	CASGRTGTANEKLFF	once	TRBD1	TRBJ1-4	TRBV4-3
TGTGCCAGCAGTCGGTATAGTTCCGGTACCTACGAGCAGTACTTC	CASSRYSSGTYEQYF	once	.	TRBJ2-7	TRBV28
TGTGCCAGCAGCGCCCAACCGGGACTAGCGGGAGGGCAGGTTCAGTACGAGCAGTACTTC	CASSAQPGLAGGQVQYEQYF	once	TRBD2	TRBJ2-7	TRBV7-6